The 4 T cell receptor beta chains below all came from one sample that was sequenced in a study of cytomegalovirus exposure and HLA in healthy donors. Researchers ran the PCR with 60 Vbeta and 13 Jbeta primers. TCRdb keeps only in-frame clones here, not all; method: immunoSEQ multiplex PCR. Found here are about 100,000 clones, less than 90% of them singletons; the top ten hold just over 2.5%. Sequencing was done on a sample of PBMCs. These receptors originate from a man aged 35-49 years in good health and CMV-seronegative.

This chain uses TRBV19 with TRBJ2-7; 7 bases align to TRBD1. Germline assignment: CDR1 LNHDA and CDR2 SQIVND (reference sequence). V lost 1 base and J lost 3; bases outside the gene matches: 9. The CDR3 totals 16 residues. This CDR3 reads CASSIVGDSSRYEQYF. The CDR3 DNA follows: TGTGCCAGTAGTATAGTAGGGGACAGCTCCCGCTACGAGCAGTACTTC.

The rearrangement uses TRBV19 and TRBJ2-3, with D possibly TRBD2 on 6 matching bases. CDR1 and CDR2 (germline): LNHDA, SQIVND (reference sequence). The CDR3 has 13 residues. V lost 4 bases and J 5 bases, leaving 10 bases between the germline ends. CDR3 coding DNA: TGTGCCAGTAGTAGCGGGGTAGGAGATACGCAGTATTTT. Translating gives CASSSGVGDTQYF.

The chain carries TRBV7-8 and TRBJ1-4; D not resolved. Trimming stripped 1 base from V and 0 bases from J, with 18 bases between. CDR3 length: 19 residues. Germline CDR1 is SGHVS and CDR2 is FQNEAQ. The CDR3 loop reads CASSLVSLAGPATNEKLFF. The CDR3 nucleotides read TGTGCCAGCAGCTTAGTCTCCCTGGCAGGCCCTGCAACTAATGAAAAACTGTTTTTT.

V and J are TRBV19 and TRBJ2-3, with TRBD1 matching 8 bases. V dropped 5 bases and J dropped 2; count of bases not matched to a gene: 3. The germline V gene has CDR1 LNHDA and CDR2 SQIVND (reference sequence). This CDR3 is 14 amino acids long. CDR3 in DNA: TGTGCCAGTAGTGCCCAGGGGGCCACAGATACGCAGTATTTT. Encoded protein: CASSAQGATDTQYF.